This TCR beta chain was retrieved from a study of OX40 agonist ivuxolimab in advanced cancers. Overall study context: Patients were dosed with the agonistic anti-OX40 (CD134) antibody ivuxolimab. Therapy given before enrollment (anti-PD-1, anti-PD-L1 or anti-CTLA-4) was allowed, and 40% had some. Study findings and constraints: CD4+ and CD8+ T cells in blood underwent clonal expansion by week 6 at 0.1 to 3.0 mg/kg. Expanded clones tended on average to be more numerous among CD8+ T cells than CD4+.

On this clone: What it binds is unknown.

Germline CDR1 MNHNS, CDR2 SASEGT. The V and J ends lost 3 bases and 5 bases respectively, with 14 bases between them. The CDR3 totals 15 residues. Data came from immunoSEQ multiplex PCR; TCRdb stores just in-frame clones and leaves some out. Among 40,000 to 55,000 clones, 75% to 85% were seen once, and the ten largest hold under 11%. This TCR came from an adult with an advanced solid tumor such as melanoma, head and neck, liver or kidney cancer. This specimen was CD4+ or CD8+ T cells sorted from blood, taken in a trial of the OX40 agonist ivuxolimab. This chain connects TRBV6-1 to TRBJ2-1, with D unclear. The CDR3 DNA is TGTGCCAGCAGTGACATTCTATCCAGCCACAATGAGCAGTTCTTC. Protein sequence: CASSDILSSHNEQFF.